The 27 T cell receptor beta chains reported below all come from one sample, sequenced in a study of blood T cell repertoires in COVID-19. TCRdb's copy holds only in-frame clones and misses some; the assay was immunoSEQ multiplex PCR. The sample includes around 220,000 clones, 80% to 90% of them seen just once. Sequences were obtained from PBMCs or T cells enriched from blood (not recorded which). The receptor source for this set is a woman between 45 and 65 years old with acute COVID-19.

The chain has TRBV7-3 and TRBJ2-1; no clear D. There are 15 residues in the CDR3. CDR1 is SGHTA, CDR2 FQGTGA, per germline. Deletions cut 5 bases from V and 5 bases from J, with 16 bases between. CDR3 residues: CASSTYVGPNNEQFF. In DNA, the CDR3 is TGTGCCAGCAGCACCTACGTTGGGCCCAACAATGAGCAGTTCTTC.

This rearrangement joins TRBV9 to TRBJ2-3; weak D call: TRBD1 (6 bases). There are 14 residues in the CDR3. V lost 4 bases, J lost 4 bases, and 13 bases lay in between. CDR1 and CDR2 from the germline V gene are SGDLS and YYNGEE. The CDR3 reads CASSPGQSADTQYF. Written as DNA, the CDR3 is TGTGCCAGCAGCCCAGGACAGTCCGCAGATACGCAGTATTTT. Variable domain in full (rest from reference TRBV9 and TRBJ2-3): DSGVTQTPKHLITATGQRVTLRCSPRSGDLSVYWYQQSLDQGLQFLIQYYNGEERAKGNILERFSAQQFPDLHSELNLSSLELGDSALYFCASSPGQSADTQYFGPGTRLTVL.

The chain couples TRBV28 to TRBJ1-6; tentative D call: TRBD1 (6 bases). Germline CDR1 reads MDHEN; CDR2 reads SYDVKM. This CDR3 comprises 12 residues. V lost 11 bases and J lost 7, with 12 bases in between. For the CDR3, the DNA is TGTGCCGGGGGCGATCTGAATTCACCCCTCCACTTT. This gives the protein CAGGDLNSPLHF.

The CDR3 loop reads CASSFRDTQYF. CDR3 nucleotide sequence: TGTGCCAGCAGTTTCCGAGATACGCAGTATTTT. V and J are TRBV6-5 and TRBJ2-3; the D is unclear. The CDR3 totals 11 residues. CDR1 MNHEY and CDR2 SVGAGI come from the germline V gene. The V end lost 4 bases, the J end lost 5 bases, and 4 bases lay between the germline ends.

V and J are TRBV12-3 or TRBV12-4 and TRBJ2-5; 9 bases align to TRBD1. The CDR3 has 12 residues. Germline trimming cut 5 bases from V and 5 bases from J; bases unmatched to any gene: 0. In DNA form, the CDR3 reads TGTGCCAGCAGTGGACAGGGGGAGACCCAGTACTTC. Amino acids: CASSGQGETQYF.

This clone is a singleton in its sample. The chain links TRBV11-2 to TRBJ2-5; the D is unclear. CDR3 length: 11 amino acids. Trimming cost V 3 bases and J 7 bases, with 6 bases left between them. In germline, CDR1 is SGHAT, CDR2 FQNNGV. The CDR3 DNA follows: TGTGCCAGCAGCTTCGGGTGGACCCAGTACTTC. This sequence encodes CASSFGWTQYF.

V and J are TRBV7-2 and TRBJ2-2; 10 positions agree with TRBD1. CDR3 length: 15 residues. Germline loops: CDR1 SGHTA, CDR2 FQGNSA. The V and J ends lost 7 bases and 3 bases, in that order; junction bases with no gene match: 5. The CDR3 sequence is CASNPTGGYTGELFF. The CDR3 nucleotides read TGTGCCAGCAACCCGACAGGGGGCTACACCGGGGAGCTGTTTTTT. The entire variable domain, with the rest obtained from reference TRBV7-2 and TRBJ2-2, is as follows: GAGVSQSPSNKVTEKGKDVELRCDPISGHTALYWYRQSLGQGLEFLIYFQGNSAPDKSGLPSDRFSAERTGGSVSTLTIQRTQQEDSAVYLCASNPTGGYTGELFFGEGSRLTVL.

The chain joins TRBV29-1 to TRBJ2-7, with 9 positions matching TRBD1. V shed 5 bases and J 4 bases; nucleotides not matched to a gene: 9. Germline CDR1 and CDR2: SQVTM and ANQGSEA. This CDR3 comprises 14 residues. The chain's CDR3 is CSVTTQGASYEQYF. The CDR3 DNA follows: TGCAGCGTTACGACACAGGGGGCCTCTTACGAGCAGTACTTC.

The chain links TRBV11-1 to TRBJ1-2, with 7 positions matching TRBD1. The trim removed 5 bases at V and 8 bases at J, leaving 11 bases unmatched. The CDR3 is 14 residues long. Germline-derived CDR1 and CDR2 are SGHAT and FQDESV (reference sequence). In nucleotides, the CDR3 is TGTGCCAGCAGCCAACCCGACAGGGTCGTAGGCTACACCTTC. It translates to CASSQPDRVVGYTF.

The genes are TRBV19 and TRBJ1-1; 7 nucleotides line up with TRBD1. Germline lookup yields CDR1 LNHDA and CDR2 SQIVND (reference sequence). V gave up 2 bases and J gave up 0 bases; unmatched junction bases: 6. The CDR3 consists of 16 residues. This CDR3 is CASSIRTGVMNTEAFF. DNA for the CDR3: TGTGCCAGTAGTATAAGGACAGGAGTTATGAACACTGAAGCTTTCTTT. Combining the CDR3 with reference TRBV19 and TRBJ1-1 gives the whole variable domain DGGITQSPKYLFRKEGQNVTLSCEQNLNHDAMYWYRQDPGQGLRLIYYSQIVNDFQKGDIAEGYSVSREKKESFPLTVTSAQKNPTAFYLCASSIRTGVMNTEAFFGQGTRLTVV.

DNA for the CDR3: TGTGCCAGCAGCCAAGCGTCCGGGAACTACGAGCAGTACTTC. It encodes CASSQASGNYEQYF. The chain uses TRBV3-1 (or the pseudogene TRBV3-2) and TRBJ2-7; tentatively, D is TRBD2 (5 bases). From germline, CDR1 is LGHDT and CDR2 YNNKEL (reference sequence). The V end lost 1 base, the J end lost 3 bases, and 10 bases lay between the germline ends. CDR3 size: 14 residues.

The CDR3 DNA reads as TGTGCCAGCAGCCGCCCCGGGACAGGGATCAATGAGCAGTTCTTC. Translation: CASSRPGTGINEQFF. The chain couples TRBV7-6 to TRBJ2-1; TRBD1 agrees at 9 bases. CDR1 and CDR2 (germline): SGHVS, FNYEAQ. The CDR3 loop spans 15 amino acids. The ends lost 5 bases at V and 6 bases at J; junction bases unmatched: 8. Full variable domain (rest looked up from reference TRBV7-6 and TRBJ2-1): GAGVSQSPRYKVTKRGQDVALRCDPISGHVSLYWYRQALGQGPEFLTYFNYEAQQDKSGLPNDRFSAERPEGSISTLTIQRTEQRDSAMYRCASSRPGTGINEQFFGPGTRLTVL.

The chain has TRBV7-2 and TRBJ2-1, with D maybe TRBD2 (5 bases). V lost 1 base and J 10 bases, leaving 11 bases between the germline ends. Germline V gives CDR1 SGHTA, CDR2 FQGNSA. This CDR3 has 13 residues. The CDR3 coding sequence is TGTGCCAGCAGCTTAGGCTCGGGGAACGAGCAGTTCTTC. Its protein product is CASSLGSGNEQFF.

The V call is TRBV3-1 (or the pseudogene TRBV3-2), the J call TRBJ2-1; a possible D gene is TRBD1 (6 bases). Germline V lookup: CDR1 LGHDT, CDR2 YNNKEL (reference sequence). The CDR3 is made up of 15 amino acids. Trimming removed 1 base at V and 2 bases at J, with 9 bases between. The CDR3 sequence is CASSQGRGTYNEQFF. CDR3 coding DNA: TGTGCCAGCAGCCAAGGCAGGGGCACCTACAATGAGCAGTTCTTC.

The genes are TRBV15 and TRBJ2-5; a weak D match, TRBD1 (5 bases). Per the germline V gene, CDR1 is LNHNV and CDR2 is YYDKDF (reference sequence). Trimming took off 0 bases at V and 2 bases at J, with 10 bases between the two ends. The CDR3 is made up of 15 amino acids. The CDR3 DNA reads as TGTGCCACCAGCAGAGATCAGGGCGGACAAGAGACCCAGTACTTC. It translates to CATSRDQGGQETQYF.

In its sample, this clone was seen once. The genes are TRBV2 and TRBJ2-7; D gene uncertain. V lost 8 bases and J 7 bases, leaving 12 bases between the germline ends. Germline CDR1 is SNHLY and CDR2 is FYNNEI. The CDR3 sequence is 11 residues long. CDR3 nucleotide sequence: TGTGCCAGCCGAGCGTACGATGAGCAGTACTTC. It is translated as CASRAYDEQYF.

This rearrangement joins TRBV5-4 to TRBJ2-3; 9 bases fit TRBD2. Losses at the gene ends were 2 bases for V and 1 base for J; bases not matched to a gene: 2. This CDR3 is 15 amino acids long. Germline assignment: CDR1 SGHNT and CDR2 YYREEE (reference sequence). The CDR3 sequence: CASSFASGGTDTQYF. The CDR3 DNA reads TGTGCCAGCAGCTTCGCTAGCGGGGGCACAGATACGCAGTATTTT. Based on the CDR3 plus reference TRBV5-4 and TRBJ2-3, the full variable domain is ETGVTQSPTHLIKTRGQQVTLRCSSQSGHNTVSWYQQALGQGPQFIFQYYREEENGRGNFPPRFSGLQFPNYSSELNVNALELDDSALYLCASSFASGGTDTQYFGPGTRLTVL.

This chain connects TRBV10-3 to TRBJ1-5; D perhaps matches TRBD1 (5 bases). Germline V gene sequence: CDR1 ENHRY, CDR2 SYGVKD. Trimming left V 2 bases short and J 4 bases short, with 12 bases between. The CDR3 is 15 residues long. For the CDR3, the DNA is TGTGCCATCAGTGAGAGGCGGAGACAGAATCAGCCCCAGCATTTT. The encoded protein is CAISERRRQNQPQHF.

The CDR3 reads CASSLARNNEQFF. DNA of the CDR3: TGTGCCAGCAGTTTAGCCAGAAACAATGAGCAGTTCTTC. This sequence joins TRBV12-3 or TRBV12-4 and TRBJ2-1; D gene ambiguous. The CDR3 has 13 residues. V was shortened by 0 bases and J by 5 bases, with 5 bases between the two germline ends.

The CDR3 loop is CASSRRQGGNTEAFF. CDR3 sequence (DNA): TGTGCCAGCTCACGTCGACAGGGGGGTAACACTGAAGCTTTCTTT. V gene TRBV18 combines with J gene TRBJ1-1; 9 bases fit TRBD1. The germline V gene has CDR1 KGHSH and CDR2 LQKENI. V gave up 4 bases and J gave up 2 bases; unmatched junction bases: 5. The CDR3 consists of 15 residues.

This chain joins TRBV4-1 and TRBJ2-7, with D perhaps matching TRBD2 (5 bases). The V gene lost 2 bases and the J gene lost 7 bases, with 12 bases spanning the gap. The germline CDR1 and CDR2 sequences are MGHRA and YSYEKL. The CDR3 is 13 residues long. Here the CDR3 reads CASSQRELLEQYF. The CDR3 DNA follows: TGCGCCAGCAGCCAAAGGGAGCTTTTGGAGCAGTACTTC.

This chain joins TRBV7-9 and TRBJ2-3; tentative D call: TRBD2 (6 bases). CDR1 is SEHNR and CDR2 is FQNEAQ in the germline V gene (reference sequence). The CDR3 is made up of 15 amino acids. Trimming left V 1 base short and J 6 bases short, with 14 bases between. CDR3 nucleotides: TGTGCCAGCAGCTTAGGGGTTGGGGGGTACGATACGCAGTATTTT. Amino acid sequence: CASSLGVGGYDTQYF.

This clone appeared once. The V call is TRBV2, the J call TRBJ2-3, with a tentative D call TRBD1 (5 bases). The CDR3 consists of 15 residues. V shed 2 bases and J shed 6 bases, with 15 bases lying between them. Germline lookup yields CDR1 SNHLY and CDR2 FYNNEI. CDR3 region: CASSEFSRGQDTQYF. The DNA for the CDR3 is TGTGCCAGCAGTGAATTTTCAAGGGGTCAGGATACGCAGTATTTT.

In nucleotides, the CDR3 is TGTGCCAGCAGCCACGACGCGGGATACTACAATGAGCAGTTCTTC. Translation gives CASSHDAGYYNEQFF. The V and J genes are TRBV4-2 and TRBJ2-1, with D perhaps matching TRBD2 (6 bases). CDR1 is LGHNA and CDR2 is YNFKEQ in the germline V gene. The CDR3 has 15 amino acids. The V gene lost 3 bases and the J gene lost 3 bases, with 12 bases spanning the gap.

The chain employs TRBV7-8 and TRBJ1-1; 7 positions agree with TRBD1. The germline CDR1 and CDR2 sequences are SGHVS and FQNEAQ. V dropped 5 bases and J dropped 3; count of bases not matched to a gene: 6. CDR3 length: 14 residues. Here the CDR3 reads CASSPQGVDTEAFF. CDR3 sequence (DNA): TGTGCCAGCAGCCCGCAGGGGGTAGACACTGAAGCTTTCTTT.

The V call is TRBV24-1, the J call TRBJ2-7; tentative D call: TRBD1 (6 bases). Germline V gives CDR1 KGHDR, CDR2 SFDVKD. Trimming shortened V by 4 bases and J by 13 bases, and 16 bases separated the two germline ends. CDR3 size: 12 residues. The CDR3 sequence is CATSDSKTGFYF. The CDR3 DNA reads TGTGCCACCAGTGACTCCAAAACAGGGTTTTACTTC.

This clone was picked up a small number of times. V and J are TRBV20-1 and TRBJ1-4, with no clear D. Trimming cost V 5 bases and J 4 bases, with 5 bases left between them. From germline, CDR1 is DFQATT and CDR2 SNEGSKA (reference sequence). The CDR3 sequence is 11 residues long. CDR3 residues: CSAWSNEKLFF. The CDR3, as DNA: TGCAGTGCTTGGAGTAATGAAAAACTGTTTTTT.